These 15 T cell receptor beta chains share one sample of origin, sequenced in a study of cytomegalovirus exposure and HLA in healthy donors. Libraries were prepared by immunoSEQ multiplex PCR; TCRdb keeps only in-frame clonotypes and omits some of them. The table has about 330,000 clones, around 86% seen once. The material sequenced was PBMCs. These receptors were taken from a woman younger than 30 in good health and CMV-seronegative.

CDR3 DNA sequence: TGTGCCAGGGGAGAAGGTAGCGGGATAGGTACCGGGGAGCTGTTTTTT. Protein: CARGEGSGIGTGELFF. The V call is TRBV7-9, the J call TRBJ2-2, with TRBD2 matching 8 bases. The CDR3 totals 16 residues. Germline assignment: CDR1 SEHNR and CDR2 FQNEAQ (reference sequence). The V gene end was trimmed by 9 bases and the J gene end by 5 bases; junction bases not matched to a gene: 14.

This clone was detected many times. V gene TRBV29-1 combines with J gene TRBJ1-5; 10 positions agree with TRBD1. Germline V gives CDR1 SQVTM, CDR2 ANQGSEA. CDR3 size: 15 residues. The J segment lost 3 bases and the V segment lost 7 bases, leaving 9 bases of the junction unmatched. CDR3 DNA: TGCAGCGCTTCTACCGGGACAGGGGTCAATCAGCCCCAGCATTTT. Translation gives CSASTGTGVNQPQHF. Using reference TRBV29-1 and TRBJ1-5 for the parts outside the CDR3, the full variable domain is SAVISQKPSRDICQRGTSLTIQCQVDSQVTMMFWYRQQPGQSLTLIATANQGSEATYESGFVIDKFPISRPNLTFSTLTVSNMSPEDSSIYLCSASTGTGVNQPQHFGDGTRLSIL.

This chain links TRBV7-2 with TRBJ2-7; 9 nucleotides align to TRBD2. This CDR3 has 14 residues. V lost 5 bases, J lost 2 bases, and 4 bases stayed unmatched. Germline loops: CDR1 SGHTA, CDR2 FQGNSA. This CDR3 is CASSERLAAYEQYF. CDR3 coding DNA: TGTGCCAGCAGCGAGAGACTAGCGGCCTACGAGCAGTACTTC.

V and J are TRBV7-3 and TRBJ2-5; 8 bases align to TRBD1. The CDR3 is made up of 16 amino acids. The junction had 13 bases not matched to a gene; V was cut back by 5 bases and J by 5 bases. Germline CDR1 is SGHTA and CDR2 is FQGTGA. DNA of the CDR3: TGTGCCAGCAGCCAGGGGGCGCTCCCAAGTAAGGAGACCCAGTACTTC. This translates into CASSQGALPSKETQYF.

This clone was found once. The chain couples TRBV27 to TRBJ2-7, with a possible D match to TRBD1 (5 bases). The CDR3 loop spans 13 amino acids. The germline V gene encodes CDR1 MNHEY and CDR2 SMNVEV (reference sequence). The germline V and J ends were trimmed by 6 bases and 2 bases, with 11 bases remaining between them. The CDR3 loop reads CASRLRGPYEQYF. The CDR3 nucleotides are TGTGCCAGCAGGTTAAGGGGCCCCTACGAGCAGTACTTC.

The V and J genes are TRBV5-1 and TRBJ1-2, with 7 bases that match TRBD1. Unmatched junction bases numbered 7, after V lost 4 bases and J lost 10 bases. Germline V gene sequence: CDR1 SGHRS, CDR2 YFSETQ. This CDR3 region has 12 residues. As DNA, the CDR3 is TGCGCCAGCAGCCCTCGACAGGGCGCCTACACCTTC. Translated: CASSPRQGAYTF.

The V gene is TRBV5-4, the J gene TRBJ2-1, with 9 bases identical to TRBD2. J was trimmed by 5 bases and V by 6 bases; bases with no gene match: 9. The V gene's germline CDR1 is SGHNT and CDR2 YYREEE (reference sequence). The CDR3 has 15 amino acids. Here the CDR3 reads CASTHGLAGNNEQFF. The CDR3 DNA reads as TGTGCCAGCACCCACGGTCTAGCGGGAAACAATGAGCAGTTCTTC.

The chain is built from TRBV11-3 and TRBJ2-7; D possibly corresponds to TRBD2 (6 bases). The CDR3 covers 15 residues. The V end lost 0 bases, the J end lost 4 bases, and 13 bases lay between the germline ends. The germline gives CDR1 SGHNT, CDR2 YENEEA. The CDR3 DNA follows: TGTGCCAGCAGCTTAGACGGCGGGGAAGGGTACGAGCAGTACTTC. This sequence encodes CASSLDGGEGYEQYF.

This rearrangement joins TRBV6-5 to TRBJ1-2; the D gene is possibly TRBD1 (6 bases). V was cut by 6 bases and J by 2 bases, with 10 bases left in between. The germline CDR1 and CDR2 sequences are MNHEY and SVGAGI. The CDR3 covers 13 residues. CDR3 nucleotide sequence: TGTGCCAGCAGCCTCGGACAGAACTATGGCTACACCTTC. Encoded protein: CASSLGQNYGYTF.

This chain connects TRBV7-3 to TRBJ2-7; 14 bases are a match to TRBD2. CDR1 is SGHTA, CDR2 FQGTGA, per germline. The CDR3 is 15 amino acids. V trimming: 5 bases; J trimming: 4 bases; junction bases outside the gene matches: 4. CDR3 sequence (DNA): TGTGCCAGCAGCCCGGGACTAGCGGGAGCTTACGAGCAGTACTTC. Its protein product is CASSPGLAGAYEQYF.

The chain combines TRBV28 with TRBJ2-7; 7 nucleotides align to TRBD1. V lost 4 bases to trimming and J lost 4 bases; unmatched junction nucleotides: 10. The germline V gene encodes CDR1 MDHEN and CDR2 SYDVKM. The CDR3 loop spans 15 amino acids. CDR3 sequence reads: CASSSPGGGKYEQYF. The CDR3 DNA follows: TGTGCCAGCAGTTCCCCAGGGGGTGGGAAGTACGAGCAGTACTTC.

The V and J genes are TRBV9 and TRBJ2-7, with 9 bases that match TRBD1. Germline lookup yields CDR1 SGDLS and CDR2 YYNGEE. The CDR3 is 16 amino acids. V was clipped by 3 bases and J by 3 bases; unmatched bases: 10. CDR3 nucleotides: TGTGCCAGCAGCGCCGCTCCGGGACAGGGTTTCTACGAGCAGTACTTC. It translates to CASSAAPGQGFYEQYF.

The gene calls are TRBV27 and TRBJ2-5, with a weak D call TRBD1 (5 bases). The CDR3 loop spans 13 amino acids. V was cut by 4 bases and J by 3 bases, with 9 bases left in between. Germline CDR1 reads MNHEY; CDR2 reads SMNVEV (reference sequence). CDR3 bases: TGTGCCAGCAGTTCTCAGGGAAAAGAGACCCAGTACTTC. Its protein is CASSSQGKETQYF.

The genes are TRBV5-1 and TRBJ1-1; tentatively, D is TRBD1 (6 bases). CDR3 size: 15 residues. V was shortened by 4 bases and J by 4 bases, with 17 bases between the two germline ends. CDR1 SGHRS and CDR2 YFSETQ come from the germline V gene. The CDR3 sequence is CASSPRGNEGTEAFF. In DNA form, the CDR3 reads TGCGCCAGCAGCCCCAGGGGCAATGAAGGCACTGAAGCTTTCTTT.

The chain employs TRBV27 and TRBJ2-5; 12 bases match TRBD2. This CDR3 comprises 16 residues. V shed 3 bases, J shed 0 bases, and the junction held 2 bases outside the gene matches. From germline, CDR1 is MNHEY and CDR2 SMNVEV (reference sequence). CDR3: CASSLGTSGYQETQYF. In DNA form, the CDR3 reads TGTGCCAGCAGTTTGGGGACTAGCGGGTACCAAGAGACCCAGTACTTC.